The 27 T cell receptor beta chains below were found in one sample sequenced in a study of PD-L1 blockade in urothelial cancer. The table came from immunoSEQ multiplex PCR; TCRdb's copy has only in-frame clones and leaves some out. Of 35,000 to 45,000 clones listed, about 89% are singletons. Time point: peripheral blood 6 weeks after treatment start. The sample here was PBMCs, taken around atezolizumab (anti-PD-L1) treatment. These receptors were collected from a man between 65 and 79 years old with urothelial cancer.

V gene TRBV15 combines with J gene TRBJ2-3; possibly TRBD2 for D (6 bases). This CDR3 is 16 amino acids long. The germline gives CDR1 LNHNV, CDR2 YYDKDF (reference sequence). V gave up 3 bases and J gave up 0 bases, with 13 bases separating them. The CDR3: CATSRPPSDSTDTQYF. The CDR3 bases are TGTGCCACCAGCAGGCCCCCTAGCGACAGCACAGATACGCAGTATTTT.

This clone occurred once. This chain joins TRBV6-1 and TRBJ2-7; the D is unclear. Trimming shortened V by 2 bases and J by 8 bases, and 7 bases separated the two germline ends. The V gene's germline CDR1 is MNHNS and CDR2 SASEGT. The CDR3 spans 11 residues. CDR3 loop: CASSEHEKQYF. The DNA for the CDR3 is TGTGCCAGCAGTGAACACGAGAAGCAGTACTTC.

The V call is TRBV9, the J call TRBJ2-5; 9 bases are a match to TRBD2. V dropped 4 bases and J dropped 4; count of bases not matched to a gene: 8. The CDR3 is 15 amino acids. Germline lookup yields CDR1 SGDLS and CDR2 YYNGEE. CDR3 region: CASSSWAGGGETQYF. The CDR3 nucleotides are TGTGCCAGCAGCTCCTGGGCGGGAGGGGGAGAGACCCAGTACTTC.

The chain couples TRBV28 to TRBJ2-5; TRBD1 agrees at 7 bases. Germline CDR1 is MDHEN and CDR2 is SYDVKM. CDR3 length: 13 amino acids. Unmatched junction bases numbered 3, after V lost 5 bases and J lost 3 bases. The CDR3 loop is CASSHDREETQYF. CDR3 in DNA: TGTGCCAGCAGTCATGACAGGGAAGAGACCCAGTACTTC.

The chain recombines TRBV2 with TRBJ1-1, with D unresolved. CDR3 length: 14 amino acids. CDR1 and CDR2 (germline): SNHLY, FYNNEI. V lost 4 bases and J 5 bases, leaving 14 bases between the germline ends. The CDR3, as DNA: TGTGCCAGCAGTGTTCCGAGGACGGGAACTGAAGCTTTCTTT. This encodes CASSVPRTGTEAFF. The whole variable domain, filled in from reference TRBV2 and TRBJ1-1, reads EPEVTQTPSHQVTQMGQEVILRCVPISNHLYFYWYRQILGQKVEFLVSFYNNEISEKSEIFDDQFSVERPDGSNFTLKIRSTKLEDSAMYFCASSVPRTGTEAFFGQGTRLTVV.

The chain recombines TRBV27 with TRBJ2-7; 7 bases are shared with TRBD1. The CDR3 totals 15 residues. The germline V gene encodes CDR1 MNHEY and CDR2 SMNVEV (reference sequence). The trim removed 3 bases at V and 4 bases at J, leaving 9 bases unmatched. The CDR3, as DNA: TGTGCCAGCAGTTTCACAGGGGCTCCTTTATACGAGCAGTACTTC. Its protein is CASSFTGAPLYEQYF.

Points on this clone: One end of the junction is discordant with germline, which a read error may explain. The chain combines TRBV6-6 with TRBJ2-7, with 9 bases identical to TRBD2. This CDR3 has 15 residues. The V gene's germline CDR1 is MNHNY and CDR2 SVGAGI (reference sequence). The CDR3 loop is CASSNSLAGPYEQYF. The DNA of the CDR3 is TGTGCCAGCAGTAACTCCCTAGCGGGACCTTACGAGCAGTACTTC.

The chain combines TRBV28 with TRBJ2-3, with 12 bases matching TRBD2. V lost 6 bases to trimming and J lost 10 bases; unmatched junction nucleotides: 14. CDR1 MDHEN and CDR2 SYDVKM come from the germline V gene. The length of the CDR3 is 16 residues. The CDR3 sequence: CASSLTGTSGLNAQYF. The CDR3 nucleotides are TGTGCCAGCAGCTTAACCGGGACTAGCGGGCTGAACGCGCAGTATTTT. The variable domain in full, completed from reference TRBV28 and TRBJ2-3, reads DVKVTQSSRYLVKRTGEKVFLECVQDMDHENMFWYRQDPGLGLRLIYFSYDVKMKEKGDIPEGYSVSREKKERFSLILESASTNQTSMYLCASSLTGTSGLNAQYFGPGTRLTVL.

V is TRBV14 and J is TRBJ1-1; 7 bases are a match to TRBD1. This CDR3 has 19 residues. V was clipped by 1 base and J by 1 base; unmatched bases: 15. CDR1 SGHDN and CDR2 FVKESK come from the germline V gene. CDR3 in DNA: TGTGCCAGCAGCCAAGTTGACAGGGCGAGGCTCAAAGGGAACACTGAAGCTTTCTTT. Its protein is CASSQVDRARLKGNTEAFF.

CDR3 DNA sequence: TGTGCCAGCAGGGCCGGGAGCAGCCCTTTTAACTATGGCTACACCTTC. Protein: CASRAGSSPFNYGYTF. V usage is TRBV13 and J usage is TRBJ1-2; no definite D call. Trimming stripped 6 bases from V and 1 base from J, with 18 bases between. Per germline, CDR1 PRHDT and CDR2 FYEKMQ (reference sequence). The CDR3 is made up of 16 amino acids.

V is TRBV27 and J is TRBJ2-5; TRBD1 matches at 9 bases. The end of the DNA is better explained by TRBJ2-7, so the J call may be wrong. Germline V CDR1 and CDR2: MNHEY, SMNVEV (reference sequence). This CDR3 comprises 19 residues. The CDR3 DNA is TGTGCCAGCACCCTCCTGCCGGGACAGGGTAAAGTGGGGGCCTACGAGCAGTACTTC. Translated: CASTLLPGQGKVGAYEQYF.

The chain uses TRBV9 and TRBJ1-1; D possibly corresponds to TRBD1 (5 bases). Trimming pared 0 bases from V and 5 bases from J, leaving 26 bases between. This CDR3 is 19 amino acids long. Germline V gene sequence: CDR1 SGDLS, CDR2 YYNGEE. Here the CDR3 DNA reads TGTGCCAGCAGCGTAGAGGGTGCAGGGCCCGCGGCGGGGAGGACTGAAGCTTTCTTT. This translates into CASSVEGAGPAAGRTEAFF.

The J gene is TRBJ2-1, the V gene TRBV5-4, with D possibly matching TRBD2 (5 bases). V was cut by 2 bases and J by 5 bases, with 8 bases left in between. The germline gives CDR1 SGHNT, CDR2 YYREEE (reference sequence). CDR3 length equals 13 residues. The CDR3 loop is CASSFVGNNEQFF. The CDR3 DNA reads TGTGCCAGCAGCTTTGTCGGGAACAATGAGCAGTTCTTC. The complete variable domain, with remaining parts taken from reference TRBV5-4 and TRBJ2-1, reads ETGVTQSPTHLIKTRGQQVTLRCSSQSGHNTVSWYQQALGQGPQFIFQYYREEENGRGNFPPRFSGLQFPNYSSELNVNALELDDSALYLCASSFVGNNEQFFGPGTRLTVL.

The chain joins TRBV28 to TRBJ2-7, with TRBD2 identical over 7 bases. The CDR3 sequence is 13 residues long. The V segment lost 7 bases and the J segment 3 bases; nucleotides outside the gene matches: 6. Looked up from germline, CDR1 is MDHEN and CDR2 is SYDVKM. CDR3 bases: TGTGCCAGCACGACTAGCCGGTTCTACGAGCAGTACTTC. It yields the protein CASTTSRFYEQYF.

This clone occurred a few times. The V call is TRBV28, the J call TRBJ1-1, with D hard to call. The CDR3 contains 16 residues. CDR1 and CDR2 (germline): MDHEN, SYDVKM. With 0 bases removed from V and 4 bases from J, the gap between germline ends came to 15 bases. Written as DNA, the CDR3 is TGTGCCAGCAGTTTATGGGTTCGGGGATGGAGCACTGAAGCTTTCTTT. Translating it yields CASSLWVRGWSTEAFF.

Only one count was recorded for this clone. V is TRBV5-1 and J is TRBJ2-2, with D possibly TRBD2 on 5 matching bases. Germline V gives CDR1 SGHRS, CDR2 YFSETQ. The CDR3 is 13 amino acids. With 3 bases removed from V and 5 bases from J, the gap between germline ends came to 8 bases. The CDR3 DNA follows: TGCGCCAGCAGCTCGGGGTCGACCGGGGAGCTGTTTTTT. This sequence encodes CASSSGSTGELFF.

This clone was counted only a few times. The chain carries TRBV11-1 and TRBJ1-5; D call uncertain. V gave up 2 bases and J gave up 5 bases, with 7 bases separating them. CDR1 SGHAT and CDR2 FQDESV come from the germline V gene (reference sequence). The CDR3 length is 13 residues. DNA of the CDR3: TGTGCCAGCAGCTTAAACAACGATCAGCCCCAGCATTTT. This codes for CASSLNNDQPQHF.

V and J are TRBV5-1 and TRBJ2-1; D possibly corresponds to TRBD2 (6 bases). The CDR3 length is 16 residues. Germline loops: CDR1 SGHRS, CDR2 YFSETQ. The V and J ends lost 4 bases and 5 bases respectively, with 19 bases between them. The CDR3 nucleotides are TGCGCCAGCAGCCCGGGATTGGCGGGAAATAACAATGAGCAGTTCTTC. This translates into CASSPGLAGNNNEQFF.

The CDR3 DNA follows: TGTGCCAGCAGCCCGACAGGGGTTAGTGGCTACACCTTC. Translated: CASSPTGVSGYTF. The chain combines TRBV7-3 with TRBJ1-2; 8 positions agree with TRBD1. CDR3 length: 13 residues. In germline, CDR1 is SGHTA, CDR2 FQGTGA. V was pared by 5 bases and J by 7 bases, with 6 bases of the junction left unmatched.

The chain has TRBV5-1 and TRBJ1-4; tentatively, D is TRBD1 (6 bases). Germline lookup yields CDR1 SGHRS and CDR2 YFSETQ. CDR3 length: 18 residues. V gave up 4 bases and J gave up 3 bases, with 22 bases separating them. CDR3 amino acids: CASSPGQTLGSANEKLFF. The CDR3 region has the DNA TGCGCCAGCAGCCCTGGACAGACCTTAGGGTCGGCTAATGAAAAACTGTTTTTT.

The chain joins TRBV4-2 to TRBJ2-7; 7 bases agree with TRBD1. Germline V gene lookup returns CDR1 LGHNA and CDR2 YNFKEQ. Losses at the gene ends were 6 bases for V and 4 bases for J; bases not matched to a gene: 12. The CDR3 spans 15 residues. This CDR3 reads CASSTLPGQQYEQYF. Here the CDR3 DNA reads TGTGCCAGCAGTACCTTACCGGGACAGCAATACGAGCAGTACTTC.

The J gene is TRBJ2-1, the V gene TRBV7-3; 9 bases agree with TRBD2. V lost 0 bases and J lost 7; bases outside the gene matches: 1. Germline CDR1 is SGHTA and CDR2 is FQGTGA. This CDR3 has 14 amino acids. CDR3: CASSLTSGGNEQFF. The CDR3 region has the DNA TGTGCCAGCAGCTTAACTAGCGGGGGAAATGAGCAGTTCTTC.

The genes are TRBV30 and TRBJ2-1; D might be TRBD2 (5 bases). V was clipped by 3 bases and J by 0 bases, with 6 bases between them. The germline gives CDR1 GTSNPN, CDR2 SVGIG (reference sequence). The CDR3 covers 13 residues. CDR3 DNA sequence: TGTGCCTGGAGGGGGAGCTCCTACAATGAGCAGTTCTTC. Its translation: CAWRGSSYNEQFF.

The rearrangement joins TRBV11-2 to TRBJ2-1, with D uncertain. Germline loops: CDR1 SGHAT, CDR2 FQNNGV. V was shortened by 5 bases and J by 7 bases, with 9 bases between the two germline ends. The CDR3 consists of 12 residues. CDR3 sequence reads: CASSPTRNEQFF. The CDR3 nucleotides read TGTGCCAGCAGCCCCACGCGGAATGAGCAGTTCTTC.

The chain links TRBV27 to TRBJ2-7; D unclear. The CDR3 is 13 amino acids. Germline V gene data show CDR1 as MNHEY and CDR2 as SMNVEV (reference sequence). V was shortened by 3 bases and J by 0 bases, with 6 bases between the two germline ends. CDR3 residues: CASSFLSSYEQYF. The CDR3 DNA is TGTGCCAGCAGTTTCCTAAGCTCCTACGAGCAGTACTTC.

Written as DNA, the CDR3 is TGTGCCAGCAGACTAGCATTCGGGGAGCTGTTTTTT. Translation gives CASRLAFGELFF. The chain carries TRBV2 and TRBJ2-2; D may be TRBD2 (6 bases). With 6 bases removed from V and 7 bases from J, the gap between germline ends came to 9 bases. CDR1 is SNHLY and CDR2 is FYNNEI in the germline V gene. This CDR3 has 12 residues.

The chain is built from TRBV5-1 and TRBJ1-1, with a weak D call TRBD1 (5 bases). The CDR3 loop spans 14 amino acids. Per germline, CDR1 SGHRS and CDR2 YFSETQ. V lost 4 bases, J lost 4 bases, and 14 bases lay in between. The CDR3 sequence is CASSAQGSSTEAFF. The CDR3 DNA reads TGCGCCAGCAGCGCCCAGGGATCGAGCACTGAAGCTTTCTTT.